This T cell receptor beta chain appears in the sequencing data of a study of blood T cell repertoires in COVID-19. Study at large: Spain, Italy and the United States supplied samples that represented acute and convalescent COVID-19. The cDNA or gDNA used as material had been derived from T cells, B-cell-depleted T cells, or PBMCs.

The CDR3 has 16 amino acids. With V trimmed by 4 bases and J by 0 bases, 9 bases remained unmatched. In germline, CDR1 is SGHKS, CDR2 YYEKEE (reference sequence). How the authors handled the data: By means of reference gene primer amplification, nucleated cell counts were estimated. Repertoires were generated with immunoSEQ multiplex PCR, while TCRdb's copy carries only in-frame clones and drops some. D and trimming come from the DNA, and the V and J calls and clone size come from that table. This sample has around 700,000 clones; just under 90% occur once, and the top ten carry more than 0.25%. The chain is built from TRBV5-5 and TRBJ2-7; 8 bases align to TRBD2. This TCR was recovered from a woman under 30 with acute or convalescent COVID-19. Sequencing used peripheral blood. CDR3 sequence: CASSALSGASSYEQYF. The DNA for the CDR3 is TGTGCCAGCAGCGCCCTTAGCGGGGCGAGCTCCTACGAGCAGTACTTC.